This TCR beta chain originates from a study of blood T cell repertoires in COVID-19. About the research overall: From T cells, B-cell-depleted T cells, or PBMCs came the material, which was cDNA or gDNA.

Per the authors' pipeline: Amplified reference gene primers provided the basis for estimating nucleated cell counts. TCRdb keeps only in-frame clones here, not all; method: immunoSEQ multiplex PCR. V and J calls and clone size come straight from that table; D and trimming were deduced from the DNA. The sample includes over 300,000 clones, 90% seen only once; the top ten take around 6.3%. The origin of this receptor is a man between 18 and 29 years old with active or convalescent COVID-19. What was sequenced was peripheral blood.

CDR3 DNA: TGTGCTAGTAGTCCCAGACAGGGAGTCAATGAGCAGTTCTTC. It is translated as CASSPRQGVNEQFF. The chain joins TRBV12-5 to TRBJ2-1; 7 bases are a match to TRBD1. J was trimmed by 6 bases and V by 8 bases; bases with no gene match: 10. This CDR3 region has 14 residues. Germline CDR1 is LGHNT and CDR2 is FRNRAP.